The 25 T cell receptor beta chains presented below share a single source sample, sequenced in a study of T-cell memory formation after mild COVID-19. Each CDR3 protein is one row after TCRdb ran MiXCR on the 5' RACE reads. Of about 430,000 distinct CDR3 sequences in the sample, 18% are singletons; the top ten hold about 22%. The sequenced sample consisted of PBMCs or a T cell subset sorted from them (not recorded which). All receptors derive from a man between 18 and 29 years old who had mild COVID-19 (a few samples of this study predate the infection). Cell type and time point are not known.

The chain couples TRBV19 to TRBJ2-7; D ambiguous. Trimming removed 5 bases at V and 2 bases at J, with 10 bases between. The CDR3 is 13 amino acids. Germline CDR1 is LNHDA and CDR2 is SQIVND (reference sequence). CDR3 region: CASSPWIAYEQYF. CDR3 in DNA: TGTGCCAGTAGTCCCTGGATCGCCTACGAGCAGTACTTC.

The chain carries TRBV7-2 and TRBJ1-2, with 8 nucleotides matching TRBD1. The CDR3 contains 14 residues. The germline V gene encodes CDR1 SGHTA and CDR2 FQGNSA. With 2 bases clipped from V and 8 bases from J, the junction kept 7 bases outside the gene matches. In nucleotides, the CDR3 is TGTGCCAGCAGCTTAAGGACAGGGTATGGCGGCTACACCTTC. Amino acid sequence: CASSLRTGYGGYTF.

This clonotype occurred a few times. CDR3 sequence reads: CASNPLAGGPLRNGETQYF. DNA of the CDR3: TGTGCCAGCAACCCTCTAGCGGGGGGTCCGTTGCGCAATGGAGAGACCCAGTACTTC. The chain couples TRBV7-9 to TRBJ2-5; the match to TRBD2 covers 11 bases. The CDR3 runs to 19 residues. With V trimmed by 7 bases and J by 4 bases, 20 bases remained unmatched. Germline loops: CDR1 SEHNR, CDR2 FQNEAQ (reference sequence).

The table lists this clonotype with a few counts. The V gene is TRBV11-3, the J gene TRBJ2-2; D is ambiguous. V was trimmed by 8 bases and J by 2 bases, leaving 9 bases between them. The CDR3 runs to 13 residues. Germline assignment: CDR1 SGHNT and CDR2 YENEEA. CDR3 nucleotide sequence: TGTGCCAGCGCCCGGGTCAACACCGGGGAGCTGTTTTTT. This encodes CASARVNTGELFF.

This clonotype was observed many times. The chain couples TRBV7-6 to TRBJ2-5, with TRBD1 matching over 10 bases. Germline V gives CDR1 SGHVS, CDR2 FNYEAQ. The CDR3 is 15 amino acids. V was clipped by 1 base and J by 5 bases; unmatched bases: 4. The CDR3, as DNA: TGTGCCAGCAGCTTAGTCGACAGGGGGCGGGAGACCCAGTACTTC. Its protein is CASSLVDRGRETQYF.

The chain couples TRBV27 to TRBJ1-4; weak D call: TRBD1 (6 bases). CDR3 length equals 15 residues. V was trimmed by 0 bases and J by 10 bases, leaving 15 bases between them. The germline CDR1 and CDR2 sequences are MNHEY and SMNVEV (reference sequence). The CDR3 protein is CASSLSVEGERKLFF. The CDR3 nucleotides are TGTGCCAGCAGTTTATCGGTGGAGGGGGAGAGAAAACTGTTTTTT.

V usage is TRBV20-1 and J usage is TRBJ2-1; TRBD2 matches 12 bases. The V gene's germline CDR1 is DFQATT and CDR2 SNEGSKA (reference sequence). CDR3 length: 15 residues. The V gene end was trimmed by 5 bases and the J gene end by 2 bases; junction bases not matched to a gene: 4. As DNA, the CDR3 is TGCAGTGCTGCACTAGCGGGGGGCCCCTACAATGAGCAGTTCTTC. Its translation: CSAALAGGPYNEQFF.

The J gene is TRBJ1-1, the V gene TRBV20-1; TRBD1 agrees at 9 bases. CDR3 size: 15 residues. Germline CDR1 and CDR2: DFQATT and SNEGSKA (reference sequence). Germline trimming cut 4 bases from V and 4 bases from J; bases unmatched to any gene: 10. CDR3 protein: CSAIPSGQGGTEAFF. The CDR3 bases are TGCAGTGCTATCCCCTCGGGACAGGGAGGCACTGAAGCTTTCTTT.

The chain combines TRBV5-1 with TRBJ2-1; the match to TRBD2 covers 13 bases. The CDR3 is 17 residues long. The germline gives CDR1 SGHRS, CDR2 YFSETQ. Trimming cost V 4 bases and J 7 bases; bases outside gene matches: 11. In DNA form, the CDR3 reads TGCGCCAGCAGCCGATTGCCGACTAGCGGGGGGTCTAATGAGCAGTTCTTC. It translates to CASSRLPTSGGSNEQFF.

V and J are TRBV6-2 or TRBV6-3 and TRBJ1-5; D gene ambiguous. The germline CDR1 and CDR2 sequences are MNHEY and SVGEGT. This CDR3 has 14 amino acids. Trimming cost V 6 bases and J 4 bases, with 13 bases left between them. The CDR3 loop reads CASSAHQRNQPQHF. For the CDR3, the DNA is TGTGCCAGCAGCGCGCATCAGAGAAATCAGCCCCAGCATTTT.

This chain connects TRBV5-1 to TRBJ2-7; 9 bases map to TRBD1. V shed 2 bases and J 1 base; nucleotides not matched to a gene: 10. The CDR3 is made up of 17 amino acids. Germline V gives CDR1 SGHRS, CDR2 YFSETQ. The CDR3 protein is CASSLGAGTGPSYEQYF. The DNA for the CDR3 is TGCGCCAGCAGCTTAGGCGCTGGGACAGGGCCGTCCTACGAGCAGTACTTC.

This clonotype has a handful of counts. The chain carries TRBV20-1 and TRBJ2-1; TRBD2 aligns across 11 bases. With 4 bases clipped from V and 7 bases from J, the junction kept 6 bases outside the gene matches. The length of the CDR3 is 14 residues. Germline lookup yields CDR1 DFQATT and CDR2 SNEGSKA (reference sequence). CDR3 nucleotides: TGCAGTGCTACAACTAGCGGGGGCTGGAATGAGCAGTTCTTC. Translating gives CSATTSGGWNEQFF.

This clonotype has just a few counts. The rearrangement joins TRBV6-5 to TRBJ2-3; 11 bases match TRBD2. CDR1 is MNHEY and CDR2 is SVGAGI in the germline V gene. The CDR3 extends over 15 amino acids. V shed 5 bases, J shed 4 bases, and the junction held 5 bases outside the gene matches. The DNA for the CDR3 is TGTGCCAGCAGTCGTAGCGGGGGGGCAGCAGATACGCAGTATTTT. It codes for CASSRSGGAADTQYF.

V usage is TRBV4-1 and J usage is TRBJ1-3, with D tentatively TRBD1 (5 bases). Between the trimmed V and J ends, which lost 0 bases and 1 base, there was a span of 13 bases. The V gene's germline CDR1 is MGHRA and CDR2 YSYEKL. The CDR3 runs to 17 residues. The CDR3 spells CASSQERDVGSGNTIYF. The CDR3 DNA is TGCGCCAGCAGCCAAGAACGGGACGTCGGATCTGGAAACACCATATATTTT.

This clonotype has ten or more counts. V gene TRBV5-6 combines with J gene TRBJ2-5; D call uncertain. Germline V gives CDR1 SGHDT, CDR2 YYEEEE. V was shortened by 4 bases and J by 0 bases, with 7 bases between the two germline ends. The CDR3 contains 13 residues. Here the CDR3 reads CASSMTNQETQYF. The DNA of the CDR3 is TGTGCCAGCAGCATGACCAACCAAGAGACCCAGTACTTC. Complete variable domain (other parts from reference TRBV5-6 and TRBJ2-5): DAGVTQSPTHLIKTRGQQVTLRCSPKSGHDTVSWYQQALGQGPQFIFQYYEEEERQRGNFPDRFSGHQFPNYSSELNVNALLLGDSALYLCASSMTNQETQYFGPGTRLLVL.

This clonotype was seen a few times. CDR3 in amino acids: CSARPYTGANTEAFF. CDR3 bases: TGCAGTGCTCGGCCTTACACAGGGGCGAACACTGAAGCTTTCTTT. The chain links TRBV20-1 to TRBJ1-1; TRBD1 matches 7 bases. V was pared by 5 bases and J by 1 base, with 10 bases of the junction left unmatched. Looked up from germline, CDR1 is DFQATT and CDR2 is SNEGSKA (reference sequence). CDR3 length: 15 residues.

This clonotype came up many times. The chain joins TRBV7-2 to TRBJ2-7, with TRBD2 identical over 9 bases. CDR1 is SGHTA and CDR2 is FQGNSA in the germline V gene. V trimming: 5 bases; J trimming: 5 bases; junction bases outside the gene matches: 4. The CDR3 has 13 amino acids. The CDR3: CASSPLAGNEQYV. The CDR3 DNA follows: TGTGCCAGCAGCCCGCTAGCGGGGAACGAGCAGTACGTC.

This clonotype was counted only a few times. CDR3 in amino acids: CSVAFWGETQYF. CDR3 sequence (DNA): TGCAGCGTTGCATTCTGGGGAGAGACCCAGTACTTC. This chain links TRBV29-1 with TRBJ2-5; the D is unclear. V was shortened by 4 bases and J by 4 bases, with 10 bases between the two germline ends. This CDR3 spans 12 amino acids. Germline V gene data show CDR1 as SQVTM and CDR2 as ANQGSEA.

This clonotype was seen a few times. The CDR3 protein is CASSSGGGQGEPQHF. The CDR3, as DNA: TGTGCCAGCAGCTCCGGGGGGGGACAGGGTGAGCCCCAGCATTTT. The rearrangement uses TRBV9 and TRBJ1-5; 9 bases fit TRBD1. The CDR3 length is 15 residues. Unmatched junction bases numbered 10, after V lost 4 bases and J lost 8 bases. The V gene's germline CDR1 is SGDLS and CDR2 YYNGEE.

CDR3 bases: TGCGCCAGCAGCCAAGTTGGGACAGGGGATTATGGCTACACCTTC. It codes for CASSQVGTGDYGYTF. The rearrangement joins TRBV4-3 to TRBJ1-2, with TRBD1 matching over 10 bases. V dropped 1 base and J dropped 5; count of bases not matched to a gene: 4. In germline, CDR1 is LGHNA, CDR2 YSLEER. The CDR3 runs 15 residues.

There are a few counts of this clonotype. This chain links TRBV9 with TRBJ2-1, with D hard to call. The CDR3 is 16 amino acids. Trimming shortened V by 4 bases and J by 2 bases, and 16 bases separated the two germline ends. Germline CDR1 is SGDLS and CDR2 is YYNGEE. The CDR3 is CASSPRYRPPYNEQFF. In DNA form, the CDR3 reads TGTGCCAGCAGCCCCCGTTACAGACCACCCTACAATGAGCAGTTCTTC.

CDR3 protein: CATGSDEQFF. The CDR3 DNA follows: TGTGCCACCGGGTCCGATGAGCAGTTCTTC. This rearrangement joins TRBV28 to TRBJ2-1; no clear D gene. V lost 10 bases and J 8 bases, leaving 9 bases between the germline ends. Germline assignment: CDR1 MDHEN and CDR2 SYDVKM. The CDR3 consists of 10 residues.

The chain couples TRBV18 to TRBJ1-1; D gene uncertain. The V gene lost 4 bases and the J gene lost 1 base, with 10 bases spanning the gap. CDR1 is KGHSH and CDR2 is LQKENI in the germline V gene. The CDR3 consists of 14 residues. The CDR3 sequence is CASSQQDSNTEAFF. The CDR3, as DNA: TGTGCCAGCTCACAGCAGGACTCGAACACTGAAGCTTTCTTT. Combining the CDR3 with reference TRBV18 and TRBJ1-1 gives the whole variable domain NAGVMQNPRHLVRRRGQEARLRCSPMKGHSHVYWYRQLPEEGLKFMVYLQKENIIDESGMPKERFSAEFPKEGPSILRIQQVVRGDSAAYFCASSQQDSNTEAFFGQGTRLTVV.

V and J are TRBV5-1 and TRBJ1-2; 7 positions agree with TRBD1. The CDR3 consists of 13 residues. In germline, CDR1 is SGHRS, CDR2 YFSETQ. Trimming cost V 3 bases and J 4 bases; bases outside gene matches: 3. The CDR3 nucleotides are TGCGCCAGCAGCTCAGGGGGGAGCTATGGCTACACCTTC. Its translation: CASSSGGSYGYTF.

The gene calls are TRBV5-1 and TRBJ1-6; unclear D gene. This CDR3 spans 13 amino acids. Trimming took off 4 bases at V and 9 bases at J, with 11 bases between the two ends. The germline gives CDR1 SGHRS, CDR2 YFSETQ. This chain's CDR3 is CASSTGAFSPLHF. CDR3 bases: TGCGCCAGCAGCACCGGAGCCTTTTCACCCCTCCACTTT.